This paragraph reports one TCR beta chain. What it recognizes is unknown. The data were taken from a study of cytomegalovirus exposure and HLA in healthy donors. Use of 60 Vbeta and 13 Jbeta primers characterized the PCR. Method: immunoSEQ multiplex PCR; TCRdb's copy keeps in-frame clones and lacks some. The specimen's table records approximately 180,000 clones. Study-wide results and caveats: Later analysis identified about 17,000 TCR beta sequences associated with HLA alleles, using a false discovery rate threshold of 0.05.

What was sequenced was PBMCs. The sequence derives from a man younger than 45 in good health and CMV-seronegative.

The CDR3: CASSLDPETDMNTEAFF. CDR3 DNA: TGTGCCAGCAGCTTAGATCCGGAGACAGACATGAACACTGAAGCTTTCTTT. The rearrangement links TRBV11-3 to TRBJ1-1; perhaps TRBD1 as D (5 bases). With 0 bases removed from V and 0 bases from J, the gap between germline ends came to 14 bases. The V gene's germline CDR1 is SGHNT and CDR2 YENEEA. The CDR3 sequence is 17 residues long.